The text below deals with one T cell receptor beta chain. Treatment specified: around 19 received Ad26.COV2.S at low or high dose, single or two shots; five or six received placebo; per-sample allocation not given. Repertoires come from day 63 after the first vaccine or placebo injection. Using immunoSEQ multiplex PCR, the repertoire was profiled, and TCRdb retains in-frame clones only, with some absent. The repertoire holds about 470,000 clones, about 92% seen once, with roughly 3.9% in the top ten. This entry belongs to a study of Ad26.COV2.S vaccination and SARS-CoV-2 variants. This sequence was found in a person between 18 and 65 years old who received the Ad26.COV2.S COVID-19 vaccine or a placebo. The material was peripheral blood, obtained in a trial of Ad26.COV2.S vaccine versus placebo.

CDR3 bases: TGTGCCAGTAGTGATCCGGGACAGGGCTACGAGCAGTACTTC. Translation gives CASSDPGQGYEQYF. The rearrangement joins TRBV19 to TRBJ2-7; 9 positions agree with TRBD1. The CDR3 has 14 residues. Germline CDR1 reads LNHDA; CDR2 reads SQIVND (reference sequence). Trimming removed 5 bases from V and 3 bases from J; junction bases left unmatched: 5. Full variable domain (remainder filled in from reference TRBV19 and TRBJ2-7): DGGITQSPKYLFRKEGQNVTLSCEQNLNHDAMYWYRQDPGQGLRLIYYSQIVNDFQKGDIAEGYSVSREKKESFPLTVTSAQKNPTAFYLCASSDPGQGYEQYFGPGTRLTVT.